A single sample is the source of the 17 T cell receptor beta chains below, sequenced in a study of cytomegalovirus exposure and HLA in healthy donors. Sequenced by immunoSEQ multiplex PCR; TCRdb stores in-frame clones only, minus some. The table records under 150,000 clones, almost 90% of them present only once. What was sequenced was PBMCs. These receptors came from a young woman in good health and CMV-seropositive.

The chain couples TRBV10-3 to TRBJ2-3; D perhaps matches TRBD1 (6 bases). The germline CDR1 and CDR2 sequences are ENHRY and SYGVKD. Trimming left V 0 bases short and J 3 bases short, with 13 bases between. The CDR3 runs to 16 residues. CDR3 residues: CAISESRGSRTDTQYF. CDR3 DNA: TGTGCCATCAGTGAGTCGAGGGGGTCTAGGACAGATACGCAGTATTTT.

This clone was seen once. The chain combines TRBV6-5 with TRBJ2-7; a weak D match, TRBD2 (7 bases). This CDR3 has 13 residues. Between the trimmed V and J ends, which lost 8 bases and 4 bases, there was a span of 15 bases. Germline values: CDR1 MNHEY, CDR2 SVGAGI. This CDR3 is CASSEGGLYEQYF. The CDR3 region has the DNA TGTGCCAGCTCAGAGGGGGGGCTATACGAGCAGTACTTC.

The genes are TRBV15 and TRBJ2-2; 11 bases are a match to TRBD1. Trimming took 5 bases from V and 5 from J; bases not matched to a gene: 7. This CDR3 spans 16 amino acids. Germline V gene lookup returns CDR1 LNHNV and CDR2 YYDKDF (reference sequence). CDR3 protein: CATSGVGQGATGELFF. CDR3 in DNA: TGTGCCACCAGCGGCGTCGGACAGGGGGCGACCGGGGAGCTGTTTTTT.

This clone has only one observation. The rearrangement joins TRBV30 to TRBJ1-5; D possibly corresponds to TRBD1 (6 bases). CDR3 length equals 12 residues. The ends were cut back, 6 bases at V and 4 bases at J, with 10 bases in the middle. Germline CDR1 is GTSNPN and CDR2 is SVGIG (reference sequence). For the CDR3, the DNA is TGTGCCTGCTCGACAGGAAATCAGCCCCAGCATTTT. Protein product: CACSTGNQPQHF.

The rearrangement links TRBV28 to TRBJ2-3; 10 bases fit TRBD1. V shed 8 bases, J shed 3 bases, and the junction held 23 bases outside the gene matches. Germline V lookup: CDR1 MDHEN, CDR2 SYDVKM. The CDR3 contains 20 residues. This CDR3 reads CASWSLGSGTGVSATDTQYF. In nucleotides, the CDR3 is TGTGCCAGCTGGTCGTTGGGTTCCGGGACAGGGGTATCTGCAACAGATACGCAGTATTTT.

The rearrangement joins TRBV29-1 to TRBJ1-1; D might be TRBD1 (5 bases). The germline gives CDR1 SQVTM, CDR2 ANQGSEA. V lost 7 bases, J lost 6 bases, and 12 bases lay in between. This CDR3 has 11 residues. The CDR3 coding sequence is TGCAGCGCCCAGGGTTGGGCTGAAGCTTTCTTT. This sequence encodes CSAQGWAEAFF.

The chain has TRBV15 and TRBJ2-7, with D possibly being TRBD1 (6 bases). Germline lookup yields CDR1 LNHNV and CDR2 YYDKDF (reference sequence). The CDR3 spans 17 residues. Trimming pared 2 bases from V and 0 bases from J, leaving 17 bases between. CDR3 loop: CATSRPGTTGFSYEQYF. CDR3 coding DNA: TGTGCCACCAGCAGACCCGGGACAACCGGCTTCTCCTACGAGCAGTACTTC.

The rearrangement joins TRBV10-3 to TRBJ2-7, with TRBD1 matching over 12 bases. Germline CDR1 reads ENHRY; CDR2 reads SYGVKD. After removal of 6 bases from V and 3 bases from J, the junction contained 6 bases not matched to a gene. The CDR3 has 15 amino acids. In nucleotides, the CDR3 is TGTGCCATCAGCCTAGGGACAGGGGGCATCTACGAGCAGTACTTC. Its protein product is CAISLGTGGIYEQYF.

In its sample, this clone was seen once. CDR3 sequence reads: CASSLAHWTGGRGYTF. In DNA form, the CDR3 reads TGTGCCAGCAGCTTAGCTCATTGGACAGGGGGCCGGGGCTACACCTTC. The rearrangement links TRBV11-2 to TRBJ1-2, with 11 bases that match TRBD1. Losses at the gene ends were 1 base for V and 8 bases for J; bases not matched to a gene: 9. The CDR3 extends over 16 amino acids. The germline V gene has CDR1 SGHAT and CDR2 FQNNGV. The full variable domain, rest sourced from reference TRBV11-2 and TRBJ1-2, is EAGVAQSPRYKIIEKRQSVAFWCNPISGHATLYWYQQILGQGPKLLIQFQNNGVVDDSQLPKDRFSAERLKGVDSTLKIQPAKLEDSAVYLCASSLAHWTGGRGYTFGSGTRLTVV.

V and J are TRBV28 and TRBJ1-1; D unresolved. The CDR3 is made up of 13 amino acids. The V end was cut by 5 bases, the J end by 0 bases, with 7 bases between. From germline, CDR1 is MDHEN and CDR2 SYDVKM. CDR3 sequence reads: CASSRNMNTEAFF. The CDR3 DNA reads TGTGCCAGCAGTAGAAACATGAACACTGAAGCTTTCTTT. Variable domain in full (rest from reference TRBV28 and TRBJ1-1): DVKVTQSSRYLVKRTGEKVFLECVQDMDHENMFWYRQDPGLGLRLIYFSYDVKMKEKGDIPEGYSVSREKKERFSLILESASTNQTSMYLCASSRNMNTEAFFGQGTRLTVV.

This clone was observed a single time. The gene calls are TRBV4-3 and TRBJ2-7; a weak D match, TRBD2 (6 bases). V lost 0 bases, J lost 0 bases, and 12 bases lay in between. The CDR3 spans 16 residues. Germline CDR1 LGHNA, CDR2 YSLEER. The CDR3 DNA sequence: TGCGCCAGCAGCCAAGATCTTGGGGACTCCTCCTACGAGCAGTACTTC. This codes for CASSQDLGDSSYEQYF.

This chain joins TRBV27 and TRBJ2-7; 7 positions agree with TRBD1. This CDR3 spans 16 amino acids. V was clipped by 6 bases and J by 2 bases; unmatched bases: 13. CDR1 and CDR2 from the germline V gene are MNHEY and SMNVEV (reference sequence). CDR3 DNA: TGTGCCAGCAGCCGCCGGGACAGAGGGGGCCCCTACGAGCAGTACTTC. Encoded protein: CASSRRDRGGPYEQYF.

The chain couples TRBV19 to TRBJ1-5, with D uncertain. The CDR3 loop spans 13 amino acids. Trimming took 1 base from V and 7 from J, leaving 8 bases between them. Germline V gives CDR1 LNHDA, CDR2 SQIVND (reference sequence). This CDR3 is CASSIVLLQPQHF. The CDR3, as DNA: TGTGCCAGTAGTATAGTTCTGTTGCAGCCCCAGCATTTT.

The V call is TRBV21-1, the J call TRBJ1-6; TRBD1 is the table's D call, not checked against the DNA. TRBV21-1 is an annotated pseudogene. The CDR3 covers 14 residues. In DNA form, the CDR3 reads TGTGCCAGCAGCTCGACAGGGGATAATTCACCCCTCCACTTT. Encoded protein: CASSSTGDNSPLHF.

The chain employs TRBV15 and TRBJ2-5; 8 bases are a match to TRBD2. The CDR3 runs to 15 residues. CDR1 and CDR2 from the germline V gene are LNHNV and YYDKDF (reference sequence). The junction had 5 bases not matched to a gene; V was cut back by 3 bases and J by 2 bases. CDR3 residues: CATSSMGLGQETQYF. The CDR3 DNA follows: TGTGCCACCAGCAGTATGGGACTAGGACAAGAGACCCAGTACTTC.

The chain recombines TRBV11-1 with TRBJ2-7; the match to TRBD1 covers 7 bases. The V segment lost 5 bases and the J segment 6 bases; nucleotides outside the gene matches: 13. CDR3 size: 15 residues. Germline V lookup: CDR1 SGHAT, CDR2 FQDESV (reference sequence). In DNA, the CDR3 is TGTGCCAGCAGCCAAACCGGGACAGTGGGCTCCGAGCAGTACTTC. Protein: CASSQTGTVGSEQYF.

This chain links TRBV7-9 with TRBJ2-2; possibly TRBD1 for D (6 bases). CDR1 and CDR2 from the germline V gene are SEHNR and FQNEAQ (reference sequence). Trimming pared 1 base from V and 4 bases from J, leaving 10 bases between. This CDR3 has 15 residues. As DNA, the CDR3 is TGTGCCAGCAGCTTAGGCTCAGGGGCCACCGGGGAGCTGTTTTTT. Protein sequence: CASSLGSGATGELFF.